This record looks at one T cell receptor beta chain sequence and its context. These data originate in a study of glioma-infiltrating T cells after dendritic cell vaccination. None of the glioblastoma patients had an isocitrate dehydrogenase mutation. Primers: 60 V beta forward and 13 J beta reverse. The assay was immunoSEQ multiplex PCR, and TCRdb's table has in-frame clones only and misses some. The table has over 55,000 clones, around 81% seen once. The CDR3 is made up of 16 amino acids. Germline V gives CDR1 LNHNV, CDR2 YYDKDF (reference sequence). V was shortened by 3 bases and J by 6 bases, with 18 bases between the two germline ends.

The rearrangement uses TRBV15 and TRBJ2-1; D perhaps matches TRBD1 (6 bases). The material sequenced was blood, taken before dendritic cell vaccination. The receptor's source is a human donor with glioblastoma. The CDR3 DNA sequence: TGTGCCACCAGCAGGGAACAGGGAAAATCGAGCAATGAGCAGTTCTTC. Translated, it gives CATSREQGKSSNEQFF.